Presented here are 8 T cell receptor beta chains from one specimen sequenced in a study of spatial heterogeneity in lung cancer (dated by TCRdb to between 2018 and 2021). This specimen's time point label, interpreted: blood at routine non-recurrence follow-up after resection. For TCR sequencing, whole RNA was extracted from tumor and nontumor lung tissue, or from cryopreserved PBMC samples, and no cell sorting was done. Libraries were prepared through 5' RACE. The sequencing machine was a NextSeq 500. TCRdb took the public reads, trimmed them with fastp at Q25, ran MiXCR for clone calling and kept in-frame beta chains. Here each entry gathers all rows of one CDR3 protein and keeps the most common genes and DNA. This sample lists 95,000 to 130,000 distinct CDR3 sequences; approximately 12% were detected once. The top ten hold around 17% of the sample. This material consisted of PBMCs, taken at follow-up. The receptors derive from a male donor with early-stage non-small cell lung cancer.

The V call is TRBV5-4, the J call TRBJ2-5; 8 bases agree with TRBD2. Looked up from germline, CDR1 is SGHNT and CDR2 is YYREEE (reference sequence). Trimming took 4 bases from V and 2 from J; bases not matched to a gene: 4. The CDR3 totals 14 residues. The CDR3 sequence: CASSTGTRQETQYF. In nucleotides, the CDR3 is TGTGCCAGCAGCACCGGGACTAGACAAGAGACCCAGTACTTC.

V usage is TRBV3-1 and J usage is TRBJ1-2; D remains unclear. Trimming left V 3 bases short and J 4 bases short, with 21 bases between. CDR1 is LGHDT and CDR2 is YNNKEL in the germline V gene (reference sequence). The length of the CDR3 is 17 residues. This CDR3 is CASSHLLSERRRYGYTF. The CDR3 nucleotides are TGTGCCAGCAGCCACCTTCTTTCGGAACGCAGGCGCTATGGCTACACCTTC.

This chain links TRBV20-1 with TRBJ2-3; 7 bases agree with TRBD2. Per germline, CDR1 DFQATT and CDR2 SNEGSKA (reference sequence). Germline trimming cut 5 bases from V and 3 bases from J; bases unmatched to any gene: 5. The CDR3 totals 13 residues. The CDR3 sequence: CSAAQAGTDTQYF. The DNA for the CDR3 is TGCAGTGCTGCGCAAGCGGGGACAGATACGCAGTATTTT.

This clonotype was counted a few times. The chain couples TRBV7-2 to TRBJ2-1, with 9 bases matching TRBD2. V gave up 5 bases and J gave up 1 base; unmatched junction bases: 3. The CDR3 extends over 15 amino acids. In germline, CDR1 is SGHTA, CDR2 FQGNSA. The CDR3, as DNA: TGTGCCAGCAGCCCCCTAGCGGGGTCCTACAATGAGCAGTTCTTC. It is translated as CASSPLAGSYNEQFF. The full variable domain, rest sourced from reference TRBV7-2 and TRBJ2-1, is GAGVSQSPSNKVTEKGKDVELRCDPISGHTALYWYRQSLGQGLEFLIYFQGNSAPDKSGLPSDRFSAERTGGSVSTLTIQRTQQEDSAVYLCASSPLAGSYNEQFFGPGTRLTVL.

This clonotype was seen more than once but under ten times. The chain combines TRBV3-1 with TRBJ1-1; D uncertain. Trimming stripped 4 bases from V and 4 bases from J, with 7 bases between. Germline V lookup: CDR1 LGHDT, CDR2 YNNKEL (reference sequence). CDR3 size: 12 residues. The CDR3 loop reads CASSRSGTEAFF. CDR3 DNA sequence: TGTGCCAGCAGCCGGTCGGGCACTGAAGCTTTCTTT.

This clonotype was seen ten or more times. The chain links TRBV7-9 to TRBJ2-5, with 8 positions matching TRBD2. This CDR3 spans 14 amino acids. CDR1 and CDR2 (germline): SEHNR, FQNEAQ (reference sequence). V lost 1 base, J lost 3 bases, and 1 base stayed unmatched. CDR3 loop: CASSLVLAEETQYF. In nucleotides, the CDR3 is TGTGCCAGCAGCTTAGTACTAGCGGAAGAGACCCAGTACTTC.

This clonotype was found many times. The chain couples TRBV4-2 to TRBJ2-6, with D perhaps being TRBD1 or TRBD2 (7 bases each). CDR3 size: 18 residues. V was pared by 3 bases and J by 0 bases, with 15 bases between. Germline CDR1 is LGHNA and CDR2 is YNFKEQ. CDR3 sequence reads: CASSHGRGLVSGANVLTF. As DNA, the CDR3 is TGTGCCAGCAGCCATGGGAGGGGGCTCGTCTCTGGGGCCAACGTCCTGACTTTC.

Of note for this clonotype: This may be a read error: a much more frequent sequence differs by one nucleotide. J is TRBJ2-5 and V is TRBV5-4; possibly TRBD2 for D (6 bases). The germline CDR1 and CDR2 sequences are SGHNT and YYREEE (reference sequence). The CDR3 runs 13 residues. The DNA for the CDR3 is TGTGCCAGCACGGCGGGGAACCAAGGGACCCAGTACTTC. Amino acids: CASTAGNQGTQYF.